This entry describes one T cell receptor beta chain. This CDR3 is built from 13 residues. V lost 5 bases and J lost 6, with 15 bases in between. Germline V gives CDR1 SGDLS, CDR2 YYNGEE. The data derive from a study of preoperative IRX-2 immunotherapy in early breast cancer. Clones were sequenced by immunoSEQ multiplex PCR, and TCRdb holds only the in-frame ones, with some missing. The table shows around 34,000 clones, with around 83% occurring only once. The treatment is: preoperative locoregional IRX-2 cytokine immunotherapy. Samples came from a phase Ib trial of preoperative locoregional IRX-2 cytokine immunotherapy.

Here the sequenced sample was lymph node tissue, taken from a patient treated with IRX-2 immunotherapy. This chain links TRBV9 with TRBJ2-7; D not certain. The TCR was taken from a human donor with breast cancer. CDR3: CASSLVAVSEQYF. The CDR3 coding sequence is TGTGCCAGCAGTTTAGTTGCAGTATCCGAGCAGTACTTC.